The 17 T cell receptor beta chains given below trace back to one sample, sequenced in a study of cytomegalovirus exposure and HLA in healthy donors. It was with 60 Vbeta and 13 Jbeta primers that the PCR ran. The repertoire was sequenced with immunoSEQ multiplex PCR; TCRdb's copy has only in-frame clones and lacks some. This sample has 100,000 to 150,000 clones, with around 68% found just once. The sample comprised PBMCs. Receptor source: a man in his forties in good health and CMV-seropositive.

The genes are TRBV11-3 and TRBJ2-2, with 14 positions matching TRBD2. After removal of 5 bases from V and 5 bases from J, the junction contained 4 bases not matched to a gene. The CDR3 extends over 16 amino acids. From germline, CDR1 is SGHNT and CDR2 YENEEA. Here the CDR3 reads CASSGTSGRRTGELFF. As DNA, the CDR3 is TGTGCCAGCAGCGGGACTAGCGGGAGACGGACCGGGGAGCTGTTTTTT.

The chain joins TRBV5-1 to TRBJ1-5; the D gene is possibly TRBD1 (6 bases). Germline V gene lookup returns CDR1 SGHRS and CDR2 YFSETQ. CDR3 size: 15 residues. V was pared by 0 bases and J by 1 base, with 8 bases between. The CDR3 loop is CASSLDQGSNQPQHF. The CDR3 nucleotides read TGCGCCAGCAGCTTGGACCAGGGGAGCAATCAGCCCCAGCATTTT.

V gene TRBV6-6 combines with J gene TRBJ1-6; 8 bases fit TRBD1. The trim removed 5 bases at V and 3 bases at J, leaving 0 bases unmatched. The CDR3 consists of 14 residues. Per germline, CDR1 MNHNY and CDR2 SVGAGI (reference sequence). CDR3 region: CASSTGGYNSPLHF. The DNA for the CDR3 is TGTGCCAGCAGTACAGGGGGCTATAATTCACCCCTCCACTTT.

V is TRBV4-2 and J is TRBJ2-7; D is undetermined. The CDR3 spans 16 residues. Germline CDR1 and CDR2: LGHNA and YNFKEQ. The germline V and J ends were trimmed by 4 bases and 0 bases, with 16 bases remaining between them. The CDR3 region has the DNA TGTGCCAGCAGCCCAAGCACGGCAGGAAGCTCCTACGAGCAGTACTTC. It encodes CASSPSTAGSSYEQYF.

The chain recombines TRBV18 with TRBJ2-7; 8 nucleotides line up with TRBD2. Trimming cost V 6 bases and J 3 bases; bases outside gene matches: 4. Germline lookup yields CDR1 KGHSH and CDR2 LQKENI. The CDR3 spans 13 residues. The CDR3 coding sequence is TGTGCCAGCTCTCTAGCGGGTATCTACGAGCAGTACTTC. This sequence encodes CASSLAGIYEQYF.

The V gene is TRBV4-3, the J gene TRBJ2-7; tentative D call: TRBD2 (6 bases). Looked up from germline, CDR1 is LGHNA and CDR2 is YSLEER. The CDR3 spans 13 residues. Trimming took 1 base from V and 7 from J, leaving 11 bases between them. Written as DNA, the CDR3 is TGCGCCAGCAGCCAAGCTACGGGGAGGGAGCAGTACTTC. It codes for CASSQATGREQYF.

This clone was found a few times. This chain uses TRBV29-1 with TRBJ2-2, with D maybe TRBD1 (5 bases). The CDR3 contains 15 residues. The V and J ends lost 1 base and 3 bases respectively, with 12 bases between them. Per germline, CDR1 SQVTM and CDR2 ANQGSEA. CDR3 DNA: TGCAGCGTTGAAGCCGCGACAGCCTACACCGGGGAGCTGTTTTTT. Translated: CSVEAATAYTGELFF.

This clone has only a few counts. Within the sample, other DNA sequences also encode this same CDR3. V gene TRBV29-1 combines with J gene TRBJ2-7, with TRBD2 identical over 8 bases. Trimming at V came to 4 bases and at J to 0 bases, leaving 5 bases not matched to a gene. This CDR3 is 14 amino acids long. Germline CDR1 reads SQVTM; CDR2 reads ANQGSEA. DNA of the CDR3: TGCAGCGTTGCCACGGGAGGGTCCTCCTACGAGCAGTACTTC. This sequence encodes CSVATGGSSYEQYF.

The sample holds one count of this clone. J is TRBJ2-7 and V is TRBV30, with no clear D. The CDR3 runs to 14 residues. Trimming stripped 4 bases from V and 5 bases from J, with 18 bases between. CDR1 is GTSNPN, CDR2 SVGIG, per germline (reference sequence). The CDR3, as DNA: TGTGCCTGGACTCGTGGTGGCAGTTTCAACGAGCAGTACTTC. It yields the protein CAWTRGGSFNEQYF.

The chain joins TRBV6-6 to TRBJ2-2, with TRBD2 matching over 8 bases. The CDR3 loop spans 16 amino acids. V shed 3 bases and J 4 bases; nucleotides not matched to a gene: 7. Germline loops: CDR1 MNHNY, CDR2 SVGAGI (reference sequence). As DNA, the CDR3 is TGTGCCAGCAGTTATCCGGCGGGAGGAGGCACCGGGGAGCTGTTTTTT. Its translation: CASSYPAGGGTGELFF.

CDR3 sequence reads: CASSERAGFTEAFF. The CDR3 DNA is TGTGCCAGCAGTGAAAGGGCAGGGTTCACTGAAGCTTTCTTT. V gene TRBV2 combines with J gene TRBJ1-1; perhaps TRBD1 as D (5 bases). The ends were cut back, 2 bases at V and 4 bases at J, with 11 bases in the middle. Germline V gene sequence: CDR1 SNHLY, CDR2 FYNNEI. The CDR3 covers 14 residues.

The chain combines TRBV6-6 with TRBJ2-7; D unclear. V lost 2 bases to trimming and J lost 0 bases, with 11 bases between them. The CDR3 contains 15 residues. Germline lookup yields CDR1 MNHNY and CDR2 SVGAGI (reference sequence). In DNA form, the CDR3 reads TGTGCCAGCAGTTACGTGGGCTCCGGCTCCTACGAGCAGTACTTC. It specifies CASSYVGSGSYEQYF.

The genes are TRBV7-6 and TRBJ2-7; 10 bases match TRBD1. The germline gives CDR1 SGHVS, CDR2 FNYEAQ. V trimming: 4 bases; J trimming: 2 bases; junction bases outside the gene matches: 8. CDR3 length: 16 residues. CDR3 bases: TGTGCCAGCAGCTCACCCCGGACAGGGGGGGCCTACGAGCAGTACTTC. It translates to CASSSPRTGGAYEQYF.

The chain combines TRBV5-4 with TRBJ2-1; 9 bases align to TRBD2. Germline assignment: CDR1 SGHNT and CDR2 YYREEE (reference sequence). CDR3 length equals 16 residues. The junction had 3 bases not matched to a gene; V was cut back by 0 bases and J by 2 bases. The CDR3 here is CASSLGASGAYNEQFF. In DNA, the CDR3 is TGTGCCAGCAGCTTGGGGGCTAGCGGGGCCTACAATGAGCAGTTCTTC.

This clone turned up a few times. The rearrangement joins TRBV19 to TRBJ1-2, with a possible D match to TRBD1 (5 bases). The CDR3 loop spans 12 amino acids. V lost 4 bases, J lost 7 bases, and 10 bases lay in between. Germline values: CDR1 LNHDA, CDR2 SQIVND (reference sequence). CDR3 sequence: CASSTTGTGYTF. The CDR3 bases are TGTGCCAGTAGTACTACAGGTACTGGCTACACCTTC.

This clone has more than one count but fewer than ten. The chain uses TRBV19 and TRBJ2-1; 9 bases match TRBD2. CDR3 length: 16 amino acids. Germline CDR1 is LNHDA and CDR2 is SQIVND (reference sequence). Trimming cost V 5 bases and J 7 bases; bases outside gene matches: 12. CDR3 protein: CASSPPGLAKFNEQFF. The CDR3 region has the DNA TGTGCCAGTAGTCCACCGGGACTAGCTAAATTTAATGAGCAGTTCTTC.

The chain couples TRBV21-1 to TRBJ2-2; the DNA was not used to check the table's D call, TRBD1. TRBV21-1 is marked as a pseudogene. CDR3 size: 20 residues. The CDR3, as DNA: TGTGCCAGCAGCATCGCGGGACAGGGTGTTGGTAGCATTCCTACCGGGGAGCTGTTTTTT. Translation gives CASSIAGQGVGSIPTGELFF.